This T cell receptor (beta chain) was obtained from a study of response to subunit inactivated influenza vaccine. The CDR3 length is 16 residues. Germline V gene lookup returns CDR1 SGDLS and CDR2 YYNGEE. Trimming stripped 0 bases from V and 0 bases from J, with 10 bases between. TCRdb re-analysed the RT-PCR reads in MiXCR, keeping a single row per CDR3 protein. Here the sample spans hundreds of thousands of distinct CDR3 sequences, over 11% being singletons. The sequencing used PBMCs from blood, collected 14 to 15 days before vaccination. The chain couples TRBV9 to TRBJ2-1; D unresolved. This clonotype was sampled from a middle-aged man who received an inactivated influenza vaccine. The CDR3 coding sequence is TGTGCCAGCAGCGTAGCGGAGACCCGCTCCTACAATGAGCAGTTCTTC. Its translation: CASSVAETRSYNEQFF.